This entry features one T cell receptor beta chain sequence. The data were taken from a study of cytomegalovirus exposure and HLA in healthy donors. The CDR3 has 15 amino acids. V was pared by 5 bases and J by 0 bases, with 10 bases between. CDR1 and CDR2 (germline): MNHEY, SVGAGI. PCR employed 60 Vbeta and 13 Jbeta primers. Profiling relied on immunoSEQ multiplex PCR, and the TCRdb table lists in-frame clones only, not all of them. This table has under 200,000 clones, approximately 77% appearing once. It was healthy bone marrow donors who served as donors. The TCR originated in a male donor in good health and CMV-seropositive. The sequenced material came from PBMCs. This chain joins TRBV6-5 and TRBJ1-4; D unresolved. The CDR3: CASSPNRATNEKLFF. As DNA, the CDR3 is TGTGCCAGCAGTCCAAACCGAGCAACTAATGAAAAACTGTTTTTT.